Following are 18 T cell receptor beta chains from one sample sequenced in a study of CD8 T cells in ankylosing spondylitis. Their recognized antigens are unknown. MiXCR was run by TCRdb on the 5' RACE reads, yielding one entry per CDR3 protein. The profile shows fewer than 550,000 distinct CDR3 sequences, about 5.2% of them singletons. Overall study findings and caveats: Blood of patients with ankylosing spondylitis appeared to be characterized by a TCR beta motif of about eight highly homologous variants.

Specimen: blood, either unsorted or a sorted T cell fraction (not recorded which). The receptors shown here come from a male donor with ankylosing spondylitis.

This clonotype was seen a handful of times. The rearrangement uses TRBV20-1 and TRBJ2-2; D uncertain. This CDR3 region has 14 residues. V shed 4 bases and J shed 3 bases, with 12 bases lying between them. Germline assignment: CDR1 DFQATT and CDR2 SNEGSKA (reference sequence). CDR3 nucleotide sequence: TGCAGTGCTACTGAGGACGGAGACACCGGGGAGCTGTTTTTT. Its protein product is CSATEDGDTGELFF.

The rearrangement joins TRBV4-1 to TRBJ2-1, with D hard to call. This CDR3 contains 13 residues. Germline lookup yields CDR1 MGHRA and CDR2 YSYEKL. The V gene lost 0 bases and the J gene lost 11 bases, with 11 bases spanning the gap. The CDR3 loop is CASSQDFGRQQFF. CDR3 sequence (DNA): TGCGCCAGCAGCCAAGATTTTGGACGACAGCAGTTCTTC.

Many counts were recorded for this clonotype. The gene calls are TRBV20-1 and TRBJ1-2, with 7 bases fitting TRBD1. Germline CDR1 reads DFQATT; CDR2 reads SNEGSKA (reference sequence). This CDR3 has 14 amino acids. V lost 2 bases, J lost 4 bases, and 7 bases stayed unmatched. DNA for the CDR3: TGCAGTGCTAGAAACAGGGGATCTGGCTATGGCTACACCTTC. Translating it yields CSARNRGSGYGYTF.

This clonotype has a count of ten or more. The CDR3 sequence: CAWRVQGAGEQFF. CDR3 nucleotide sequence: TGTGCCTGGAGAGTTCAGGGAGCGGGTGAGCAGTTCTTC. The J gene is TRBJ2-1, the V gene TRBV30; D is possibly TRBD2 (6 bases). Germline CDR1 GTSNPN, CDR2 SVGIG (reference sequence). CDR3 length: 13 amino acids. The ends were cut back, 3 bases at V and 9 bases at J, with 15 bases in the middle.

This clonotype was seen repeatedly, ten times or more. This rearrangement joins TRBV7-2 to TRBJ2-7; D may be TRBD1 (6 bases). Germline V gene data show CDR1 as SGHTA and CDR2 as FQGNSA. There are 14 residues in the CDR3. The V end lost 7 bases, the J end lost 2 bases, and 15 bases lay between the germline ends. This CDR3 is CASTKGVRTYEQYF. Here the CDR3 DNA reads TGTGCCAGCACCAAGGGGGTACGGACCTACGAGCAGTACTTC. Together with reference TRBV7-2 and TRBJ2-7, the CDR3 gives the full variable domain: GAGVSQSPSNKVTEKGKDVELRCDPISGHTALYWYRQSLGQGLEFLIYFQGNSAPDKSGLPSDRFSAERTGGSVSTLTIQRTQQEDSAVYLCASTKGVRTYEQYFGPGTRLTVT.

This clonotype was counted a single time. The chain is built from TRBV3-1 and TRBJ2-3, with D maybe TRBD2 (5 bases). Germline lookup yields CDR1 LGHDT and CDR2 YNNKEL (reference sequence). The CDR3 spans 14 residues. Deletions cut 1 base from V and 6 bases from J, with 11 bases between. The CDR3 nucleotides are TGTGCCAGCAGCCAAGTTGAGGGTTCGGATACGCAGTATTTT. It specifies CASSQVEGSDTQYF.

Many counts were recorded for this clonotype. CDR3 loop: CASSYSKGEWPQHF. The CDR3 DNA is TGTGCCAGCAGTTACTCGAAGGGGGAGTGGCCCCAGCATTTT. This chain connects TRBV6-5 to TRBJ1-5, with TRBD1 as a possible D gene (6 bases). Trimming cost V 0 bases and J 9 bases, with 12 bases left between them. Per germline, CDR1 MNHEY and CDR2 SVGAGI. The CDR3 extends over 14 amino acids.

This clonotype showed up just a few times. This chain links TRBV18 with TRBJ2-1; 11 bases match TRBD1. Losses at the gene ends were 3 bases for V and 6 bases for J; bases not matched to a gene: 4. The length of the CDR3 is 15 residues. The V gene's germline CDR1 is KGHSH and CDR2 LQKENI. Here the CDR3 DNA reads TGTGCCAGCTCACCTGGACAGGGGGCGCGCAATGAGCAGTTCTTC. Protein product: CASSPGQGARNEQFF. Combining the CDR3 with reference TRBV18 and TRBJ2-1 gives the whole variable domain NAGVMQNPRHLVRRRGQEARLRCSPMKGHSHVYWYRQLPEEGLKFMVYLQKENIIDESGMPKERFSAEFPKEGPSILRIQQVVRGDSAAYFCASSPGQGARNEQFFGPGTRLTVL.

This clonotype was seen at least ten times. CDR3 DNA: TGTGCCATCGGGGCCGGAACGGAAAAACTGTTTTTT. It codes for CAIGAGTEKLFF. This sequence joins TRBV10-3 and TRBJ1-4, with a tentative D call TRBD1 (5 bases). V was pared by 8 bases and J by 8 bases, with 12 bases between. The CDR3 has 12 residues. CDR1 is ENHRY and CDR2 is SYGVKD in the germline V gene.

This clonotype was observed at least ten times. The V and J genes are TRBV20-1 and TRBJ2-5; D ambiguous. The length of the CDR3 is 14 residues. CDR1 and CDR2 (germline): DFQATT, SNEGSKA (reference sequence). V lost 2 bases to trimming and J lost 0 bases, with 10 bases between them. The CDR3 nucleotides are TGCAGTGCTAGATCCATGACGAACCAAGAGACCCAGTACTTC. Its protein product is CSARSMTNQETQYF.

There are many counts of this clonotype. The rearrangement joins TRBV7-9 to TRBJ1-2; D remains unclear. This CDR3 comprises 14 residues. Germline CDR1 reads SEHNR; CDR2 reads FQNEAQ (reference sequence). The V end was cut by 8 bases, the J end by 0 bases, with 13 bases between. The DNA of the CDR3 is TGTGCCAGCTCTTCGACTGGAGCTAACTATGGCTACACCTTC. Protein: CASSSTGANYGYTF.

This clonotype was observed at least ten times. For the CDR3, the DNA is TGTGCCAGCACCCTAGTCTTGGGGGCGACCGGGGAGCTGTTTTTT. It is translated as CASTLVLGATGELFF. V usage is TRBV2 and J usage is TRBJ2-2, with a tentative D call TRBD1 (6 bases). V was clipped by 7 bases and J by 5 bases, with 17 bases between them. Per the germline V gene, CDR1 is SNHLY and CDR2 is FYNNEI. The CDR3 runs 15 residues.

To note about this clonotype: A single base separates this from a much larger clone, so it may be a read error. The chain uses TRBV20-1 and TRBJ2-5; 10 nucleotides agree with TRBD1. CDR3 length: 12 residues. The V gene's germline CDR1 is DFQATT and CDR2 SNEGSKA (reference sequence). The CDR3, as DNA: TGCAGTGCCTGGGACAGGGGAGAGATCCAGTACTTC. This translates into CSAWDRGEIQYF.

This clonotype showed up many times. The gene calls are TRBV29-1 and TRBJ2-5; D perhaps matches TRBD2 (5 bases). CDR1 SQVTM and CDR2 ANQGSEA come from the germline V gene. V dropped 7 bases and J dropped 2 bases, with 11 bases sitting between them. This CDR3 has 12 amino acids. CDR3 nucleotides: TGCAGCGCCTACGGAGGTCAAGAGACCCAGTACTTC. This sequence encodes CSAYGGQETQYF.

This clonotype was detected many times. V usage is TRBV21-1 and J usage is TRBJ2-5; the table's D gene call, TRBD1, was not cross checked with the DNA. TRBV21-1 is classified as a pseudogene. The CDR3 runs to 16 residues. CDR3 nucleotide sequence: TGTGCCAGCAGTCCCGGAACAGGGCACCTTCAAGAGACCCAGTACTTC. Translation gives CASSPGTGHLQETQYF.

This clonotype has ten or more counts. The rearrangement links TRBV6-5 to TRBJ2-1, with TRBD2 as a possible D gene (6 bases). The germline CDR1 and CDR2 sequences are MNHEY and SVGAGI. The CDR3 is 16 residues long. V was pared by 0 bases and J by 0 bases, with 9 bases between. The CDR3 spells CASSYSEGPSYNEQFF. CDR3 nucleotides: TGTGCCAGCAGTTACTCGGAGGGGCCCTCCTACAATGAGCAGTTCTTC.

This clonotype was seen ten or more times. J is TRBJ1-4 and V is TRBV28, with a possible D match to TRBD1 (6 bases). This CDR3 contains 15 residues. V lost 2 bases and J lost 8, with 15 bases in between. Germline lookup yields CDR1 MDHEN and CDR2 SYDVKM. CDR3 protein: CASSLPQTGSEKLFF. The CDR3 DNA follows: TGTGCCAGCAGTTTACCTCAAACAGGGAGCGAAAAACTGTTTTTT.

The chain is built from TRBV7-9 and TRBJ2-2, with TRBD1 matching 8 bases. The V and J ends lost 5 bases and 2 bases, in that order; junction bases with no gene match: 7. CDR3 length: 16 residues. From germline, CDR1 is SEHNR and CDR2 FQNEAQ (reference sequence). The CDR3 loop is CASSPPRGLNTGELFF. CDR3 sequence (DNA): TGTGCCAGCAGCCCCCCCAGGGGGCTTAACACCGGGGAGCTGTTTTTT.